This T cell receptor beta chain stems from a study of blood T cell repertoires in COVID-19. Study summary: Samples representing acute and convalescent COVID-19 were sourced from the United States, Italy and Spain. In each case, the material was cDNA or gDNA derived from T cells, B-cell-depleted T cells, or PBMCs.

The germline V and J ends were trimmed by 3 bases and 3 bases, with 12 bases remaining between them. This CDR3 contains 15 residues. Germline lookup yields CDR1 LNHDA and CDR2 SQIVND (reference sequence). While infection was still active, Seattle patients were enrolled and then followed longitudinally. This clone has a single count. Per the authors' pipeline: Using reference gene primer amplification, nucleated cell counts were estimated. The table came from immunoSEQ multiplex PCR; TCRdb's copy has only in-frame clones and leaves some out. V, J and clone size derive from that table, while D and trimming were established from the DNA sequence. The sample carries some 360,000 clones, over 85% recorded once.

The chain combines TRBV19 with TRBJ1-5; D is undetermined. The source material was peripheral blood. This TCR was sampled from a woman in her sixties with COVID-19, enrolled during active disease. In DNA, the CDR3 is TGTGCCAGTAGTATTGACGGGAGGCTCAATCAGCCCCAGCATTTT. It translates to CASSIDGRLNQPQHF.